What follows is one TCR beta chain and its context. The trim removed 3 bases at V and 4 bases at J, leaving 5 bases unmatched. CDR1 DFQATT and CDR2 SNEGSKA come from the germline V gene (reference sequence). The CDR3 totals 14 residues. Random hexamers were used to reverse transcribe the RNA input (about 0.5 to 1 ug). Multiplex PCR with immunoSEQ amplified the TCR beta CDR3 across 54 Vbeta and 13 Jbeta. TCRdb ran MiXCR on the immunoSEQ multiplex PCR reads and lists one entry per CDR3 protein. The table shows about 130,000 distinct CDR3 sequences, with 90% to 95% occurring only once. Negative isolation was used for CD8+ and CD4+ T cells and FACS enrichment for TEMRA cells. The record originates from a study of CD8 T cells in Susac syndrome.

The chain combines TRBV20-1 with TRBJ1-3, with TRBD1 identical over 8 bases. Sequences were obtained from CD4+ T cells from PBMCs. The TCR comes from a human donor in good health. The CDR3 loop is CSARSGGEGNTIYF. The CDR3 nucleotides read TGCAGTGCTAGGTCAGGGGGCGAGGGAAACACCATATATTTT.